A selection of T cell receptor beta chains follows, all from one sample in a study of regulatory T cells in long-lasting Graves disease. TCRdb re-analysed the multiplex PCR reads in MiXCR, keeping a single row per CDR3 protein. The sample consists of hundreds of thousands of distinct CDR3 sequences, roughly 15% of them appearing once. Another study also made use of these data, one on T cells in Graves' hyperthyroidism and ophthalmopathy.

The material sequenced was peripheral blood mononuclear cells (PBMCs), taken at new diagnosis, from a patient treated with antithyroid drugs. These receptors came from a middle-aged woman with Graves disease. Each CDR3 is given with its conserved first and last residue. The D gene is left open where the match is weak. The listing skips clone size in some rows; elsewhere it reads once, few, many or a size class.

clone_size	v_call	j_call	d_call	cdr3_aa	cdr3_nt
-	TRBV5-4	TRBJ2-5	TRBD1	CASSPPGTVGFGETQYF	TGTGCCAGCAGCCCACCCGGGACAGTGGGTTTTGGAGAGACCCAGTACTTC
many	TRBV2	TRBJ1-5	-	CASRTGLNQPQHF	TGTGCCAGCAGGACGGGCCTCAATCAGCCCCAGCATTTT
many	TRBV9	TRBJ1-4	-	CASSVGNEKLFF	TGTGCCAGCAGCGTAGGCAATGAAAAACTGTTTTTT
-	TRBV4-1	TRBJ2-5	TRBD2	CASSQGLAVGLGETQYF	TGCGCCAGCAGCCAAGGGCTAGCGGTCGGGTTAGGAGAGACCCAGTACTTC
-	TRBV7-9	TRBJ2-5	TRBD1	CASSTARGRETQYF	TGTGCCAGCAGCACCGCCAGGGGGCGGGAGACCCAGTACTTC
-	TRBV20-1	TRBJ2-6	-	CSAWPGANVLTF	TGCAGTGCTTGGCCTGGGGCCAACGTCCTGACTTTC
many	TRBV11-2	TRBJ2-1	TRBD2	CASSLDHSGGAHEQFF	TGTGCCAGCAGCTTAGATCACAGCGGGGGGGCCCACGAGCAGTTCTTC
-	TRBV27	TRBJ1-6	TRBD1	CASSLLGTGVSPLHF	TGTGCCAGCAGTTTATTAGGGACAGGGGTTTCACCCCTCCACTTT
few	TRBV12-3/TRBV12-4	TRBJ1-5	-	CASSLYPPGQNQPQHF	TGTGCCAGCAGTTTATACCCCCCTGGACAGAATCAGCCCCAGCATTTT
-	TRBV18	TRBJ1-4	-	CASSPQADANEKLFF	TGTGCCAGCTCACCACAAGCGGATGCTAATGAAAAACTGTTTTTT
-	TRBV25-1	TRBJ1-6	-	CASSAHQGLNSPLHF	TGTGCCAGCAGTGCCCACCAAGGCCTTAATTCACCCCTCCACTTT
many	TRBV2	TRBJ1-4	TRBD1	CASSRDREKLFF	TGTGCCAGCAGTAGGGACAGGGAAAAACTGTTTTTT
-	TRBV2	TRBJ1-2	TRBD1	CASRDTGTGGYYYGYTF	TGTGCCAGCAGGGATACCGGGACAGGGGGCTATTACTATGGCTACACCTTC
many	TRBV12-3/TRBV12-4	TRBJ2-3	-	CASSIGEKDTQYF	TGTGCCAGCAGTATCGGAGAGAAGGATACGCAGTATTTT
many	TRBV7-2	TRBJ1-1	-	CASSLVQNTEAFF	TGTGCCAGCAGCTTAGTACAGAACACTGAAGCTTTCTTT
many	TRBV12-3/TRBV12-4	TRBJ1-2	-	CASSPRQAGYGYTF	TGTGCCAGCAGTCCGCGACAGGCTGGTTATGGCTACACCTTC
many	TRBV27	TRBJ2-1	-	CASSLPPGRFSYNEQFF	TGTGCCAGCAGTCTCCCCCCGGGACGTTTCTCCTACAATGAGCAGTTCTTC
-	TRBV12-3/TRBV12-4	TRBJ1-6	-	CASSWGAGNSPLHF	TGTGCCAGCAGTTGGGGGGCAGGGAATTCACCCCTCCACTTT
-	TRBV7-9	TRBJ1-2	-	CASSVAGGDHGYTF	TGTGCCAGCAGCGTAGCGGGAGGGGATCATGGCTACACCTTC
few	TRBV11-2	TRBJ2-7	-	CASSLVRGREKDYKQYF	TGTGCCAGCAGCTTAGTCCGAGGCCGGGAGAAAGATTACAAGCAGTACTTC
many	TRBV7-9	TRBJ1-4	-	CASSPRTKTNEKLFF	TGTGCCAGCAGCCCCAGGACCAAGACTAATGAAAAACTGTTTTTT
many	TRBV5-1	TRBJ1-5	-	CASSPTGYSNQPQHF	TGTGCCAGCAGCCCGACAGGTTATAGCAATCAGCCCCAGCATTTT
-	TRBV20-1	TRBJ1-5	TRBD1	CSARQGRGLYSNQPQHF	TGCAGTGCCAGACAGGGAAGGGGCCTATATAGCAATCAGCCCCAGCATTTT
-	TRBV10-3	TRBJ2-3	TRBD2	CAISDRGGGDTQYF	TGTGCCATCAGTGATCGGGGGGGTGGTGATACGCAGTATTTT
many	TRBV2	TRBJ2-1	TRBD2	CASRSGGYYNEQFF	TGTGCCAGCAGGAGCGGGGGTTACTACAATGAGCAGTTCTTC
many	TRBV5-1	TRBJ2-7	-	CASSLEGVSNEQYF	TGCGCCAGCAGCCTCGAGGGGGTGTCGAACGAGCAGTACTTC
-	TRBV27	TRBJ2-1	-	CASSFLEGISYNEQFF	TGTGCCAGCAGTTTCCTCGAGGGGATCTCCTACAATGAGCAGTTCTTC
few	TRBV12-3/TRBV12-4	TRBJ2-1	-	CASSLNWGYNEQFF	TGTGCCAGCAGCCTCAACTGGGGGTACAATGAGCAGTTCTTC
-	TRBV5-4	TRBJ2-3	TRBD1	CASSSPGQLTDTQYF	TGTGCCAGCAGCTCACCGGGACAGCTCACAGATACGCAGTATTTT
many	TRBV19	TRBJ1-5	TRBD1	CASSQTGQGVSNQPQHF	TGTGCCAGTAGTCAGACAGGGCAAGGCGTAAGCAATCAGCCCCAGCATTTT
many	TRBV28	TRBJ2-7	-	CASSFAASGVEQYF	TGTGCCAGCAGTTTTGCTGCCTCGGGGGTCGAGCAGTACTTC
-	TRBV11-2	TRBJ1-5	-	CASSSGVSGNQPQHF	TGTGCCAGCAGCTCAGGGGTTTCGGGCAACCAGCCCCAGCATTTT
many	TRBV30	TRBJ1-1	-	CAWTRGQGNTEAFF	TGTGCCTGGACCAGGGGACAAGGCAACACTGAAGCTTTCTTT
-	TRBV3-1	TRBJ2-5	TRBD1	CASSQVAGTGERETQYF	TGTGCCAGCAGCCAAGTCGCCGGGACAGGGGAAAGAGAGACCCAGTACTTC
many	TRBV15	TRBJ2-1	-	CATSGLGGFNEQFF	TGTGCCACCAGCGGCCTTGGTGGTTTCAATGAGCAGTTCTTC
many	TRBV3-1	TRBJ1-2	-	CASSQDHEYGYTF	TGTGCCAGCAGCCAAGATCACGAATATGGCTACACCTTC
many	TRBV7-9	TRBJ1-2	-	CASSEPGPGGYGYTF	TGTGCCAGCAGCGAACCCGGACCCGGGGGATATGGCTACACCTTC
many	TRBV11-2	TRBJ2-2	TRBD2	CASSFQPGLAGAGELFF	TGTGCCAGCAGCTTTCAGCCGGGACTAGCGGGGGCCGGGGAGCTGTTTTTT
-	TRBV19	TRBJ1-3	-	CASSMGDGTETTIYF	TGTGCCAGTAGTATGGGGGACGGCACGGAGACCACCATATATTTT
few	TRBV19	TRBJ1-2	TRBD1	CASRGGQGAYGYTF	TGTGCCAGTAGGGGCGGACAGGGTGCCTATGGCTACACCTTC
-	TRBV20-1	TRBJ2-7	TRBD2	CSANGLAGGEQYF	TGCAGTGCTAACGGACTAGCGGGCGGCGAGCAGTACTTC
many	TRBV7-8	TRBJ1-2	-	CASSWEDKTYGYTF	TGTGCCAGCAGCTGGGAGGACAAGACCTATGGCTACACCTTC
-	TRBV10-2	TRBJ1-5	-	CASEGGGNQPQHF	TGCGCCAGCGAGGGGGGGGGGAATCAGCCCCAGCATTTT
few	TRBV19	TRBJ1-2	-	CASRGSDGVGYTF	TGTGCCAGTAGAGGCTCCGACGGGGTAGGCTACACCTTC
many	TRBV5-1	TRBJ1-1	-	CASRLDSPMNTEAFF	TGCGCCAGCAGATTGGACAGTCCCATGAACACTGAAGCTTTCTTT
-	TRBV6-2/TRBV6-3	TRBJ1-3	-	CASREREDSGNTIYF	TGTGCCAGCAGGGAGAGGGAAGACTCTGGAAACACCATATATTTT
-	TRBV5-5	TRBJ2-5	TRBD1	CASSFRSDRESQTQYF	TGTGCCAGCAGCTTTCGGTCGGACAGGGAGAGTCAGACCCAGTACTTC
few	TRBV6-2/TRBV6-3	TRBJ2-3	TRBD1	CASSYPFDRGILTDTQYF	TGTGCCAGCAGTTACCCCTTCGACAGGGGGATTCTCACAGATACGCAGTATTTT
few	TRBV14	TRBJ1-1	-	CASSHETGTRTEAFF	TGTGCCAGCAGCCACGAAACAGGGACGCGCACTGAAGCTTTCTTT
-	TRBV9	TRBJ1-1	-	CGSGVGPENTEAFF	TGTGGCAGCGGCGTAGGCCCAGAGAACACTGAAGCTTTCTTT
many	TRBV7-2	TRBJ1-5	TRBD1	CASSPGGTGVQPQHF	TGTGCCAGCAGCCCAGGAGGGACAGGGGTTCAGCCCCAGCATTTT
many	TRBV12-3/TRBV12-4	TRBJ2-5	TRBD2	CASLGGGETQYF	TGTGCCAGCCTCGGGGGGGGAGAGACCCAGTACTTC
-	TRBV19	TRBJ2-3	-	CASSILTNKGDTQYF	TGTGCCAGTAGTATTTTGACCAACAAGGGAGATACGCAGTATTTT
few	TRBV4-1	TRBJ2-2	-	CASSNPLGAGELFF	TGCGCCAGCAGCAACCCCCTTGGGGCCGGGGAGCTGTTTTTT
many	TRBV27	TRBJ2-1	TRBD1	CASSHLTGDNEQFF	TGTGCCAGCAGTCATCTGACAGGGGATAATGAGCAGTTCTTC
few	TRBV20-1	TRBJ1-1	-	CSAGGLSAFF	TGCAGTGCGGGGGGACTCTCGGCTTTCTTT